These 5 T cell receptor beta chains were sequenced from one sample in a study of blood T cell repertoires in COVID-19. Measured with immunoSEQ multiplex PCR; TCRdb has only the in-frame clones, and not every one. This table holds 100,000 to 150,000 clones, roughly 80% found once. The sequencing sample was made of peripheral blood. The source is a human donor in a cohort sampled during active COVID-19.

The V and J genes are TRBV30 and TRBJ1-2; D perhaps matches TRBD1 (5 bases). The V and J ends lost 0 bases and 8 bases respectively, with 16 bases between them. Per germline, CDR1 GTSNPN and CDR2 SVGIG (reference sequence). The CDR3 extends over 14 amino acids. The CDR3: CAWSVAPSTGGYTF. In DNA form, the CDR3 reads TGTGCCTGGAGTGTGGCCCCATCAACAGGCGGCTACACCTTC.

This chain joins TRBV6-6 and TRBJ1-2; 9 bases are shared with TRBD1. V was clipped by 2 bases and J by 0 bases; unmatched bases: 4. This CDR3 has 16 residues. CDR1 MNHNY and CDR2 SVGAGI come from the germline V gene (reference sequence). CDR3 in amino acids: CASSYLTGGANYGYTF. As DNA, the CDR3 is TGTGCCAGCAGTTACCTGACAGGGGGAGCTAACTATGGCTACACCTTC.

This chain uses TRBV29-1 with TRBJ2-7; perhaps TRBD2 as D (5 bases). The CDR3 has 12 residues. The V end lost 2 bases, the J end lost 7 bases, and 12 bases lay between the germline ends. CDR1 is SQVTM and CDR2 is ANQGSEA in the germline V gene. The CDR3 loop is CSVERRTGEQYF. CDR3 in DNA: TGCAGCGTTGAAAGGCGGACGGGAGAGCAGTACTTC.

This rearrangement joins TRBV29-1 to TRBJ2-7; possibly TRBD1 for D (6 bases). With 2 bases removed from V and 3 bases from J, the gap between germline ends came to 11 bases. The germline CDR1 and CDR2 sequences are SQVTM and ANQGSEA. This CDR3 comprises 13 residues. The CDR3 reads CSVEQGSNYEQYF. CDR3 nucleotides: TGCAGCGTTGAACAGGGGTCGAACTACGAGCAGTACTTC.

This clone was picked up one time. V and J are TRBV15 and TRBJ1-2, with D uncertain. The CDR3 extends over 12 amino acids. The germline gives CDR1 LNHNV, CDR2 YYDKDF (reference sequence). V gave up 0 bases and J gave up 8 bases, with 7 bases separating them. For the CDR3, the DNA is TGTGCCACCAGCAGAGATCTGAGAGGCTACACCTTC. Translation gives CATSRDLRGYTF.